The T cell receptor (beta chain) described here comes from a study of shared clonotypes between healthy human individuals. Germline values: CDR1 SGHVS, CDR2 FQNEAQ. V was cut by 1 base and J by 1 base, with 7 bases left in between. This CDR3 comprises 14 residues. Generated by immunoSEQ multiplex PCR, the TCRdb table keeps only in-frame clones and is missing some. The profile shows about 1,500,000 clones, roughly 95% of them singletons. Material: naive CD4+ T cells sorted from blood. Subset reported: CD45RA+ positively selected. The V gene is TRBV7-8, the J gene TRBJ1-1, with D unresolved. The clonotype originates from a young man in good health. The CDR3 sequence: CASSLVRENTEAFF. The DNA for the CDR3 is TGTGCCAGCAGCTTAGTCCGGGAGAACACTGAAGCTTTCTTT.